The 21 T cell receptor beta chains presented below share a single source sample, sequenced in a study of response to subunit inactivated influenza vaccine. A single record per CDR3 protein comes from TCRdb applying MiXCR to the RT-PCR reads. Of 450,000 to 600,000 distinct CDR3 sequences listed, about 15% were seen once; the top ten hold 3%. The sample here was CD4+ T cells sorted from PBMCs, taken around 25 months after vaccination. All receptors come from a man between 50 and 75 years old who received an inactivated influenza vaccine.

The V and J genes are TRBV24-1 and TRBJ2-1; maybe TRBD1 (5 bases). The CDR3 length is 15 residues. V was clipped by 5 bases and J by 5 bases, with 15 bases between them. Germline V gene lookup returns CDR1 KGHDR and CDR2 SFDVKD. The CDR3 DNA reads as TGTGCCACCAGTGGAACAGGAACGGCACACAATGAGCAGTTCTTC. As protein: CATSGTGTAHNEQFF.

This clonotype came up a few times. J is TRBJ1-5 and V is TRBV20-1, with 9 bases identical to TRBD1. Germline V CDR1 and CDR2: DFQATT, SNEGSKA (reference sequence). The CDR3 runs to 14 residues. The V and J ends lost 5 bases and 7 bases, in that order; junction bases with no gene match: 9. CDR3 region: CSAGGQGKGQPQHF. DNA of the CDR3: TGCAGTGCTGGGGGACAGGGAAAAGGCCAGCCCCAGCATTTT.

This clonotype was seen a handful of times. The chain carries TRBV21-1 and TRBJ2-7; the table's D gene call, TRBD1, was not cross checked with the DNA. TRBV21-1 is annotated as a pseudogene. The CDR3 runs 16 residues. The CDR3 nucleotides are TGTGCCAGCAGCAAAGGGCTAGCGGGGGCCTCCTACGAGCAGTACTTC. Translating gives CASSKGLAGASYEQYF.

This chain links TRBV20-1 with TRBJ1-1, with TRBD1 identical over 10 bases. This CDR3 contains 14 residues. Trimming cost V 3 bases and J 0 bases; bases outside gene matches: 1. Germline CDR1 DFQATT, CDR2 SNEGSKA (reference sequence). CDR3 sequence: CSARTGGLNTEAFF. For the CDR3, the DNA is TGCAGTGCTAGGACAGGGGGCTTGAACACTGAAGCTTTCTTT.

This clonotype was counted only a few times. The chain couples TRBV7-2 to TRBJ1-3; possible D gene TRBD1, 6 bases. The V gene's germline CDR1 is SGHTA and CDR2 FQGNSA. This CDR3 contains 18 residues. Deletions cut 0 bases from V and 0 bases from J, with 15 bases between. In nucleotides, the CDR3 is TGTGCCAGCAGCTTAGCAGGCAGGGGATCAAACTCTGGAAACACCATATATTTT. Residues: CASSLAGRGSNSGNTIYF. The entire variable domain, with the rest obtained from reference TRBV7-2 and TRBJ1-3, is as follows: GAGVSQSPSNKVTEKGKDVELRCDPISGHTALYWYRQSLGQGLEFLIYFQGNSAPDKSGLPSDRFSAERTGGSVSTLTIQRTQQEDSAVYLCASSLAGRGSNSGNTIYFGEGSWLTVV.

This clonotype was detected a few times. This chain links TRBV19 with TRBJ1-3; 7 bases match TRBD1. The J segment lost 0 bases and the V segment lost 6 bases, leaving 2 bases of the junction unmatched. The germline CDR1 and CDR2 sequences are LNHDA and SQIVND (reference sequence). The CDR3 runs 14 residues. The CDR3 DNA is TGTGCCAGTAGACCAGGGGGCTCTGGAAACACCATATATTTT. It encodes CASRPGGSGNTIYF. Based on the CDR3 plus reference TRBV19 and TRBJ1-3, the full variable domain is DGGITQSPKYLFRKEGQNVTLSCEQNLNHDAMYWYRQDPGQGLRLIYYSQIVNDFQKGDIAEGYSVSREKKESFPLTVTSAQKNPTAFYLCASRPGGSGNTIYFGEGSWLTVV.

This clonotype showed up just a few times. DNA for the CDR3: TGTGCCAGCAGCCAAGCCCGGCCCTTCACAGATACGCAGTATTTT. Encoded protein: CASSQARPFTDTQYF. The chain employs TRBV14 and TRBJ2-3; no definite D call. V lost 1 base, J lost 2 bases, and 10 bases lay in between. Looked up from germline, CDR1 is SGHDN and CDR2 is FVKESK. This CDR3 has 15 residues.

At least ten counts were recorded for this clonotype. This chain links TRBV4-3 with TRBJ2-1; TRBD2 agrees at 11 bases. Germline V gene sequence: CDR1 LGHNA, CDR2 YSLEER. This CDR3 region has 15 residues. V lost 4 bases, J lost 5 bases, and 4 bases stayed unmatched. The DNA for the CDR3 is TGCGCCAGCAGCCCGGGGACTAGCGGTAACAATGAGCAGTTCTTC. Protein sequence: CASSPGTSGNNEQFF.

This clonotype was seen at least ten times. This chain joins TRBV28 and TRBJ1-1; a possible D gene is TRBD1 (5 bases). The CDR3 is made up of 15 amino acids. Germline V gene sequence: CDR1 MDHEN, CDR2 SYDVKM. Trimming shortened V by 4 bases and J by 1 base, and 13 bases separated the two germline ends. This CDR3 is CASSYPIGQNTEAFF. DNA for the CDR3: TGTGCCAGCAGTTACCCAATCGGACAGAACACTGAAGCTTTCTTT.

This rearrangement joins TRBV5-1 to TRBJ2-4; D might be TRBD2 (5 bases). The germline V gene encodes CDR1 SGHRS and CDR2 YFSETQ. CDR3 length: 14 amino acids. V lost 0 bases, J lost 7 bases, and 11 bases lay in between. Written as DNA, the CDR3 is TGCGCCAGCAGCTTGGTAGCCGGGGTGAACATTCAGTACTTC. Residues: CASSLVAGVNIQYF.

The CDR3 bases are TGTGCCAGCAGCCCCTCGGGTCCGAGAAACATTCAGTACTTC. It encodes CASSPSGPRNIQYF. The V and J genes are TRBV5-6 and TRBJ2-4; D gene ambiguous. The CDR3 consists of 14 residues. CDR1 and CDR2 from the germline V gene are SGHDT and YYEEEE. Trimming cost V 4 bases and J 6 bases, with 14 bases left between them.

V gene TRBV4-2 combines with J gene TRBJ2-3; possibly TRBD2 for D (5 bases). The CDR3 is made up of 19 amino acids. From germline, CDR1 is LGHNA and CDR2 YNFKEQ. V was shortened by 4 bases and J by 6 bases, with 29 bases between the two germline ends. The chain's CDR3 is CASSLQYTELRGRLDTQYF. In nucleotides, the CDR3 is TGTGCCAGCAGCCTACAGTATACGGAGCTAAGAGGGAGATTGGATACGCAGTATTTT.

The chain couples TRBV24-1 to TRBJ1-2; a possible D gene is TRBD1 (5 bases). CDR3 length: 13 amino acids. With 7 bases removed from V and 2 bases from J, the gap between germline ends came to 10 bases. Per the germline V gene, CDR1 is KGHDR and CDR2 is SFDVKD. The CDR3 DNA reads as TGTGCCACCAGGGGACGCGGAAACTATGGCTACACCTTC. It translates to CATRGRGNYGYTF.

This clonotype occurred a few times. J is TRBJ2-3 and V is TRBV18; possible D gene TRBD1, 5 bases. The CDR3 consists of 17 residues. The germline gives CDR1 KGHSH, CDR2 LQKENI. V dropped 7 bases and J dropped 3 bases, with 23 bases sitting between them. In DNA form, the CDR3 reads TGTGCCAGCTTACAAAACAGAGGTGCGACAGCGACAGATACGCAGTATTTT. Translating it yields CASLQNRGATATDTQYF. The full variable domain, rest sourced from reference TRBV18 and TRBJ2-3, is NAGVMQNPRHLVRRRGQEARLRCSPMKGHSHVYWYRQLPEEGLKFMVYLQKENIIDESGMPKERFSAEFPKEGPSILRIQQVVRGDSAAYFCASLQNRGATATDTQYFGPGTRLTVL.

This clonotype showed up just a few times. J is TRBJ2-3 and V is TRBV7-2; D is uncertain. The ends were cut back, 1 base at V and 0 bases at J, with 11 bases in the middle. CDR3 length: 16 residues. Germline V CDR1 and CDR2: SGHTA, FQGNSA. The CDR3 sequence: CASSLVAGRSTDTQYF. The CDR3, as DNA: TGTGCCAGCAGCTTAGTGGCCGGGCGGAGCACAGATACGCAGTATTTT.

The chain couples TRBV7-9 to TRBJ2-5; 9 bases are shared with TRBD1. Germline CDR1 SEHNR, CDR2 FQNEAQ (reference sequence). The length of the CDR3 is 15 residues. Trimming removed 1 base from V and 5 bases from J; junction bases left unmatched: 5. The CDR3 region is CASSLGRDRVETQYF. Here the CDR3 DNA reads TGTGCCAGCAGCTTAGGCCGGGACAGGGTGGAGACCCAGTACTTC.

The rearrangement joins TRBV6-5 to TRBJ1-5; TRBD1 matches at 8 bases. V gave up 2 bases and J gave up 11 bases; unmatched junction bases: 14. In germline, CDR1 is MNHEY, CDR2 SVGAGI. This CDR3 region has 16 residues. The CDR3, as DNA: TGTGCCAGCAGTTACGCCGACAGGGGACTGGCGTCGGCCCAGCATTTT. Its translation: CASSYADRGLASAQHF.

This sequence joins TRBV12-3 or TRBV12-4 and TRBJ1-5; D not resolved. Trimming stripped 7 bases from V and 5 bases from J, with 18 bases between. The CDR3 extends over 15 amino acids. The CDR3 DNA is TGTGCCAGCAACCCGGGAGGATCAATGGATCAGCCCCAGCATTTT. It is translated as CASNPGGSMDQPQHF.

The sample holds a few counts of this clonotype. The chain carries TRBV12-3 or TRBV12-4 and TRBJ1-2; D is unresolved. Trimming took 9 bases from V and 4 from J, leaving 15 bases between them. CDR3 size: 13 residues. The CDR3 loop is CASGRAEFYGYTF. The CDR3 region has the DNA TGTGCCAGTGGACGGGCCGAATTCTATGGCTACACCTTC.

This chain links TRBV6-2 or TRBV6-3 with TRBJ2-2; D not certain. V was cut by 2 bases and J by 6 bases, with 16 bases left in between. This CDR3 has 16 residues. Germline V gene data show CDR1 as MNHEY and CDR2 as SVGEGT. The CDR3 region has the DNA TGTGCCAGCAGTTACAACGGGCAGTGGATCGCCGGGGAGCTGTTTTTT. Residues: CASSYNGQWIAGELFF.

This clonotype has a handful of counts. In nucleotides, the CDR3 is TGCAGTGCTACCAGTAGACTAGGTACTAGCACAGATACGCAGTATTTT. Translating it yields CSATSRLGTSTDTQYF. The J gene is TRBJ2-3, the V gene TRBV20-1; possible D gene TRBD2, 6 bases. CDR1 and CDR2 from the germline V gene are DFQATT and SNEGSKA (reference sequence). This CDR3 is built from 16 residues. Trimming removed 4 bases from V and 0 bases from J, with 17 bases in between.